This T cell receptor beta chain stems from a study of cytomegalovirus exposure and HLA in healthy donors (TCRdb year 2017). About the full investigation: A later analysis indicated that the roughly 130 validation repertoires were generated on the platform also employed for the 720 or so repertoires of the first cohort. To predict cytomegalovirus infection status, the study combined high-throughput TCR immunosequencing, statistical association of individual TCRs with disease status, and machine learning. The aim of the study was to test whether cataloging public T cell receptors could identify signatures of past pathogen exposure. Along with the roughly 670-subject first cohort, a separate validation cohort of some 130 different subjects was used. Here is what the overall study found, with its caveats: In vitro tests confirmed that a few of the cytomegalovirus-associated TCR beta chains recognize cytomegalovirus antigens. In a later analysis, TCRs clustered in the first cohort were found to also tend to co-occur in the roughly 120 validation repertoires, with around 94% of cluster scores above 0. The authors suggested that the approach could potentially be extended to other disease states and immunological phenotypes. While some public TCRs were present in many individuals, most TCR sequences turned up only very rarely across donors. The study gave a list of under 200 TCR beta chains associated with cytomegalovirus. All 120 or so repertoires were used to score co-occurrence in the validation cohort in a later analysis, because that analysis had no HLA typing for the cohort. The classifier was reported to diagnose cytomegalovirus status with high specificity and sensitivity in both the original and validation cohorts.

To note about this clone: This clone's antigen is unknown. Per-base qualities were not stored, and no clone one base away is much larger.

Separate from the approximately 730-subject first cohort, the validation cohort of 95 to 150 subjects was the group to which the donors belonged. Libraries came from the immunoSEQ multiplex PCR assay. On the authors' methods: A statistical classification framework was built to diagnose cytomegalovirus status from the catalog of TCR beta chain sequences. The table was pulled from immuneACCESS by TCRdb, which kept in-frame rearrangements only. Such tables lose some clones; where checked, under half of the loss comes from unresolved V genes, and the rest has no known cause. That table furnishes V, J and clone size, whereas the DNA furnished D and trimming. This sample gives tens of thousands of clones in total; 80% to 90% of them show up just once. The leading ten clones occupy 0.95% to 1.5% of the sample. Material: PBMCs. This TCR derives from a woman between 18 and 29 years old in good health and CMV-seronegative.

The CDR3 region reads CASSATGTGVETQYF. The DNA reads as follows: TGTGCCAGCAGCGCAACCGGGACAGGGGTAGAGACCCAGTACTTC. The sequence joins TRBV9 to TRBJ2-5; TRBD1 agrees with 10 junctional bases. CDR1 SGDLS and CDR2 YYNGEE were looked up in the germline V gene. V lost 3 bases and J lost 4 bases, and the count of bases not matched to a germline gene is 6. The CDR3 goes from the cysteine to the phenylalanine over 15 residues. The read is trimmed to its CDR3 DNA, 45 bases read in frame from base 1.